The clone carrying this T cell receptor (beta chain) appeared once. The sample belongs to a study of OX40 agonist ivuxolimab in advanced cancers. Study summary: Cohort: around 86% men, mean age roughly 60, aged about 23 to 79. Three patients, one with hepatocellular carcinoma and two with cutaneous melanoma, responded partially.

Clones were sequenced by immunoSEQ multiplex PCR, and TCRdb holds only the in-frame ones, with some missing. The table includes tens of thousands of clones, around 84% detected once. CDR3 length: 15 residues. Germline CDR1 and CDR2: LNHDA and SQIVND (reference sequence). Trimming removed 5 bases at V and 1 base at J, with 15 bases between. Here the sequenced sample was CD4+ or CD8+ T cells sorted from blood, taken in a trial of the OX40 agonist ivuxolimab. This receptor was identified in an adult with an advanced solid tumor such as melanoma, head and neck, liver or kidney cancer. The V call is TRBV19, the J call TRBJ2-7; D remains unclear. This CDR3 is CASSLGWFESYEQYF. DNA for the CDR3: TGTGCCAGTAGTCTTGGGTGGTTTGAATCCTACGAGCAGTACTTC.